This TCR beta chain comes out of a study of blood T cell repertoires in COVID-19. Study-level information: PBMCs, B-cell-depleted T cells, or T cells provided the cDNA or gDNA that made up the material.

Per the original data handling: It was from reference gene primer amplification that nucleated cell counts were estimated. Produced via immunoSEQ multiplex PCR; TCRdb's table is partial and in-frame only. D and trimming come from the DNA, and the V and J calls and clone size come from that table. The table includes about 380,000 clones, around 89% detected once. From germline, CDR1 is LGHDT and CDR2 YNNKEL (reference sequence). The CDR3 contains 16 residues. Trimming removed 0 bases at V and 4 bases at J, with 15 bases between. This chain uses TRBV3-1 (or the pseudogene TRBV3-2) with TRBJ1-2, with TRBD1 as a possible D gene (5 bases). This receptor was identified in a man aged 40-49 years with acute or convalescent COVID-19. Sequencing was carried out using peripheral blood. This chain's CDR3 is CASSQEVRTKLYGYTF. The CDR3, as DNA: TGTGCCAGCAGCCAAGAGGTCCGGACAAAGCTCTATGGCTACACCTTC.